The sequence of this TCR beta chain was determined in a study of response to subunit inactivated influenza vaccine. The CDR3 is 16 residues long. Germline CDR1 MDHEN, CDR2 SYDVKM. The V gene lost 6 bases and the J gene lost 4 bases, with 21 bases spanning the gap. A remark on this clonotype: Its target is not known.

TCRdb fed the RT-PCR reads into MiXCR, producing one record per CDR3 protein. The table lists a few hundred thousand distinct CDR3 sequences, roughly a fifth of them singletons. Study-wide points: Researchers suggested that each seasonal influenza vaccination recruits few new T cells.

The chain carries TRBV28 and TRBJ1-2, with D perhaps TRBD1 (5 bases). The source was PBMCs from blood, collected less than 22 months after vaccination. This TCR was sampled from a man aged 50-75 years who received an inactivated influenza vaccine. The CDR3 loop reads CASSGGSGGVTYGYTF. CDR3 bases: TGTGCCAGCAGCGGCGGTTCTGGGGGAGTTACCTATGGCTACACCTTC.